A single sample is the source of the 29 T cell receptor beta chains below, sequenced in a study of vaccination and CD4 T cells after COVID-19. Treatment specified: approximately 10-day PBMC culture with coronavirus spike peptide pools or control peptides (ViraFEST assay). According to the study, CD4+ T cells from the unexposed donor were gathered ahead of the COVID-19 pandemic (2011-2018). Cultured CD4+ T cell DNA underwent sequencing with the Oncomine TCR Beta short-read assay. TCRdb re-analysed the PCR reads in MiXCR, keeping a single row per CDR3 protein. The profile shows 1,500 to 2,000 distinct CDR3 sequences, about an eighth of them singletons. Their antigens are not known. The source material was CD4+ T cells from blood, cultured in vitro. The receptors were sampled from a human donor in good health.

This clonotype is classed as medium-sized. This rearrangement joins TRBV6-4 to TRBJ2-3, with D uncertain. The germline gives CDR1 MRHNA, CDR2 SNTAGT. V was shortened by 5 bases and J by 1 base, with 10 bases between the two germline ends. CDR3 size: 14 residues. The CDR3 nucleotides read TGTGCCAGCAGTTTGACACCTCGCACAGATACGCAGTATTTT. Residues: CASSLTPRTDTQYF.

By share of the sample, this clonotype is large (0.1 to 1%). The gene calls are TRBV20-1 and TRBJ1-3; tentative D call: TRBD1 (5 bases). CDR1 and CDR2 (germline): DFQATT, SNEGSKA (reference sequence). V lost 0 bases, J lost 2 bases, and 8 bases lay in between. This CDR3 comprises 14 residues. CDR3 DNA sequence: TGCAGTGCTAGAGATTACAGGACTGGAAACACCATATATTTT. Translated, it gives CSARDYRTGNTIYF.

By share, this clonotype ranks as medium-sized. This chain links TRBV6-2 or TRBV6-3 with TRBJ1-6, with 9 positions matching TRBD1. This CDR3 comprises 15 residues. CDR1 is MNHEY and CDR2 is SVGEGT in the germline V gene. The trim removed 4 bases at V and 10 bases at J, leaving 8 bases unmatched. CDR3 protein: CASSSPGQGDSPLHF. The CDR3 coding sequence is TGTGCCAGCAGTTCTCCGGGACAGGGTGACTCACCCCTCCACTTT.

This clonotype was counted only a few times. The chain joins TRBV9 to TRBJ1-6, with 7 bases aligning to TRBD1. The CDR3 is made up of 12 amino acids. V lost 5 bases and J lost 13; bases outside the gene matches: 6. The germline CDR1 and CDR2 sequences are SGDLS and YYNGEE. The CDR3 here is CASSPSGGPLHF. CDR3 DNA: TGTGCCAGCAGTCCCTCAGGGGGTCCCCTCCACTTT.

This clonotype is medium-sized (0.01 to 0.1%) in the sample. This chain connects TRBV6-1 to TRBJ2-7, with a weak D call TRBD1 (5 bases). V lost 0 bases and J 1 base, leaving 16 bases between the germline ends. This CDR3 has 17 amino acids. Germline V CDR1 and CDR2: MNHNS, SASEGT. The CDR3 here is CASSEAKGRAASYEQYF. As DNA, the CDR3 is TGTGCCAGCAGTGAAGCAAAGGGCAGGGCAGCGTCCTACGAGCAGTACTTC.

A note on this clonotype: A clone one base away is much larger, so this may be a read error. The chain is built from TRBV5-4 and TRBJ2-1; no definite D call. Looked up from germline, CDR1 is SGHNT and CDR2 is YYREEE (reference sequence). The CDR3 consists of 13 residues. In DNA form, the CDR3 reads TGTACCAGCAGCTTGTTACTGGACAATGAGCAGTTCTTC. It yields the protein CTSSLLLDNEQFF. Complete variable domain (other parts from reference TRBV5-4 and TRBJ2-1): ETGVTQSPTHLIKTRGQQVTLRCSSQSGHNTVSWYQQALGQGPQFIFQYYREEENGRGNFPPRFSGLQFPNYSSELNVNALELDDSALYLCTSSLLLDNEQFFGPGTRLTVL.

This clonotype is deemed medium-sized. This CDR3 is CASSKVGSDEQFF. CDR3 coding DNA: TGTGCCAGTAGTAAGGTCGGGTCCGATGAGCAGTTCTTC. The chain couples TRBV19 to TRBJ2-1; no clear D. Germline V gives CDR1 LNHDA, CDR2 SQIVND (reference sequence). The CDR3 runs 13 residues. Trimming took 4 bases from V and 8 from J, leaving 12 bases between them.

To note about this clonotype: A much larger clone differs by one base, so this may be a read error. The V and J genes are TRBV20-1 and TRBJ2-7; 7 nucleotides agree with TRBD2. V was clipped by 3 bases and J by 2 bases; unmatched bases: 10. Germline V CDR1 and CDR2: DFQATT, SNEGSKA (reference sequence). This CDR3 is built from 15 residues. CDR3 nucleotides: TGCAGTGCTAGGGGACCAGCGGGGTATACCTACGAGCAGTACTTC. This codes for CSARGPAGYTYEQYF.

This clonotype is medium-sized (0.01 to 0.1%) in the sample. The J gene is TRBJ2-5, the V gene TRBV7-8; D call uncertain. Trimming removed 3 bases at V and 2 bases at J, with 10 bases between. Germline CDR1 reads SGHVS; CDR2 reads FQNEAQ. The CDR3 totals 14 residues. The CDR3 is CASSFYQSQETQYF. The CDR3 region has the DNA TGTGCCAGCAGCTTCTATCAGTCGCAAGAGACCCAGTACTTC.

The V gene is TRBV30, the J gene TRBJ2-7; perhaps TRBD1 as D (5 bases). V lost 8 bases and J 2 bases, leaving 16 bases between the germline ends. Per the germline V gene, CDR1 is GTSNPN and CDR2 is SVGIG (reference sequence). The CDR3 covers 13 residues. The DNA for the CDR3 is TGTGCCCAATCGGCTACAGGCCCCTACGAGCAGTACTTC. Translated, it gives CAQSATGPYEQYF. The whole variable domain, filled in from reference TRBV30 and TRBJ2-7, reads SQTIHQWPATLVQPVGSPLSLECTVEGTSNPNLYWYRQAAGRGLQLLFYSVGIGQISSEVPQNLSASRPQDRQFILSSKKLLLSDSGFYLCAQSATGPYEQYFGPGTRLTVT.

By share, this clonotype counts as medium-sized. The J gene is TRBJ2-3, the V gene TRBV6-5; D not certain. Trimming removed 2 bases at V and 3 bases at J, with 6 bases between. CDR3 size: 13 residues. Germline CDR1 and CDR2: MNHEY and SVGAGI. Written as DNA, the CDR3 is TGTGCCAGCAGTTACCCTCAAACAGATACGCAGTATTTT. As protein: CASSYPQTDTQYF.

As for this clonotype: Mismatch with germline at one junction end may stem from a read error. The chain combines TRBV5-1 with TRBJ2-7, with 8 positions matching TRBD2. The V gene's germline CDR1 is SGHRS and CDR2 YFSETQ. This CDR3 comprises 17 residues. This CDR3 reads CASSLRGAGGYTYGQYF. The CDR3 coding sequence is TGCGCCAGCAGCTTGCGGGGCGCGGGGGGCTATACCTACGGGCAGTACTTC.

By sample share, this clonotype is large. The genes are TRBV6-1 and TRBJ1-5; D remains unclear. Trimming pared 4 bases from V and 5 bases from J, leaving 6 bases between. The CDR3 consists of 12 residues. Germline assignment: CDR1 MNHNS and CDR2 SASEGT. The CDR3 DNA follows: TGTGCCAGCAGTGGACGGGATCAGCCCCAGCATTTT. Translating it yields CASSGRDQPQHF.

This clonotype is labeled as medium-sized. The chain couples TRBV20-1 to TRBJ2-3; 9 positions match TRBD2. This CDR3 has 14 residues. Germline V gene data show CDR1 as DFQATT and CDR2 as SNEGSKA (reference sequence). V lost 1 base and J lost 5; bases outside the gene matches: 4. CDR3 in amino acids: CSARVTSGRDTQYF. CDR3 DNA sequence: TGCAGTGCTAGAGTGACTAGCGGACGAGATACGCAGTATTTT.

The genes are TRBV6-1 and TRBJ1-4, with D unclear. The V gene lost 5 bases and the J gene lost 2 bases, with 15 bases spanning the gap. This CDR3 has 16 residues. Germline V gene data show CDR1 as MNHNS and CDR2 as SASEGT. The CDR3, as DNA: TGTGCCAGCAGTAGAGCGAGGGTCGCTACTAATGAAAAACTGTTTTTT. Protein: CASSRARVATNEKLFF.

This clonotype is termed large. The V call is TRBV7-2, the J call TRBJ1-1; D is uncertain. The CDR3 is 13 amino acids. Deletions cut 0 bases from V and 3 bases from J, with 5 bases between. The germline CDR1 and CDR2 sequences are SGHTA and FQGNSA. The CDR3 spells CASSLAVYTEAFF. The CDR3 nucleotides read TGTGCCAGCAGCTTAGCTGTCTACACTGAAGCTTTCTTT.

This clonotype was recorded a few times. V and J are TRBV9 and TRBJ1-1, with D uncertain. Germline CDR1 and CDR2: SGDLS and YYNGEE. With 0 bases removed from V and 4 bases from J, the gap between germline ends came to 16 bases. CDR3 length: 16 residues. The CDR3, as DNA: TGTGCCAGCAGCGTAGCCCCGAGGGAAGGGAGCACTGAAGCTTTCTTT. Translating it yields CASSVAPREGSTEAFF.

This clonotype was found a few times. The chain joins TRBV5-1 to TRBJ1-1; D not resolved. The ends were cut back, 0 bases at V and 5 bases at J, with 11 bases in the middle. This CDR3 has 14 amino acids. Germline lookup yields CDR1 SGHRS and CDR2 YFSETQ. The CDR3 nucleotides are TGCGCCAGCAGCTTGGTTTCAGAATGGACTGAAGCTTTCTTT. Amino acids: CASSLVSEWTEAFF.

In its sample, this clonotype ranks as medium-sized (0.01 to 0.1%). The V and J genes are TRBV24-1 and TRBJ2-3; D gene ambiguous. From germline, CDR1 is KGHDR and CDR2 SFDVKD. This CDR3 spans 14 amino acids. The V end was cut by 9 bases, the J end by 1 base, with 13 bases between. In DNA form, the CDR3 reads TGTGCCACCTCTACAGTGGCAGGCACAGATACGCAGTATTTT. Amino acid sequence: CATSTVAGTDTQYF.

Sample share makes this clonotype large. The chain combines TRBV7-2 with TRBJ1-5, with 10 bases aligning to TRBD1. The CDR3 is 16 amino acids. Trimming cost V 5 bases and J 5 bases; bases outside gene matches: 9. Germline V lookup: CDR1 SGHTA, CDR2 FQGNSA. CDR3 residues: CASSQNPGQGHQPQHF. CDR3 sequence (DNA): TGTGCCAGCAGCCAAAATCCGGGACAGGGGCATCAGCCCCAGCATTTT.

Note on this clonotype: A much larger clone lies a single base off, so this may be a read error. Since no conserved phenylalanine or tryptophan closes the CDR3, a read error is the likely cause. The chain is built from TRBV12-3 or TRBV12-4 and TRBJ2-5; no clear D gene. V lost 6 bases, J lost 2 bases, and 10 bases lay in between. The CDR3 is made up of 13 amino acids. The CDR3 sequence is CASRPQEQETQYS. CDR3 in DNA: TGTGCCAGCAGACCCCAGGAGCAAGAGACCCAGTACTCC.

V is TRBV28 and J is TRBJ2-7; perhaps TRBD1 as D (5 bases). V lost 2 bases, J lost 5 bases, and 16 bases lay in between. CDR1 is MDHEN and CDR2 is SYDVKM in the germline V gene. CDR3 length equals 15 residues. The DNA of the CDR3 is TGTGCCAGCAGTTTACCCTCCTCGACAGACGACGAGCAGTACTTC. Translating gives CASSLPSSTDDEQYF.

The chain employs TRBV2 and TRBJ1-4; TRBD1 is a possible D gene (6 bases). The germline V gene encodes CDR1 SNHLY and CDR2 FYNNEI. CDR3 length equals 13 residues. V lost 11 bases, J lost 4 bases, and 14 bases lay in between. The CDR3, as DNA: TGTGCCGGAAGGACAGCCTATAATGAAAAACTGTTTTTT. Its translation: CAGRTAYNEKLFF.

In the case of this clonotype: Just one base apart from a much larger clone, this may be a read error. V is TRBV6-4 and J is TRBJ2-3; D gene ambiguous. V was trimmed by 0 bases and J by 5 bases, leaving 6 bases between them. Germline V CDR1 and CDR2: MRHNA, SNTAGT. The CDR3 covers 13 residues. For the CDR3, the DNA is TGTGCCAGCAGTGACTCGAGGATAGATACGCAGTATTTT. Its translation: CASSDSRIDTQYF.

By share, this clonotype ranks as medium-sized. The V and J genes are TRBV28 and TRBJ1-2; 12 bases are a match to TRBD1. The CDR3 contains 17 residues. Trimming removed 6 bases from V and 7 bases from J; junction bases left unmatched: 15. The germline CDR1 and CDR2 sequences are MDHEN and SYDVKM. The CDR3 DNA sequence: TGTGCCAGCAGCTCAGGGGGGGGACAGGGGGCGGTGAGTGGCTACACCTTC. Translated, it gives CASSSGGGQGAVSGYTF.

This clonotype is large by share. The chain carries TRBV2 and TRBJ1-5; D remains ambiguous. The ends were cut back, 2 bases at V and 2 bases at J, with 13 bases in the middle. Germline values: CDR1 SNHLY, CDR2 FYNNEI. CDR3 size: 16 residues. The CDR3 bases are TGTGCCAGCAGTGAATCGGGCTATGGGGGCAATCAGCCCCAGCATTTT. Protein product: CASSESGYGGNQPQHF.

The chain employs TRBV2 and TRBJ1-4; D is possibly TRBD1 (6 bases). Germline V gene sequence: CDR1 SNHLY, CDR2 FYNNEI. The CDR3 sequence is 14 residues long. The V gene lost 1 base and the J gene lost 7 bases, with 10 bases spanning the gap. The CDR3 DNA reads as TGTGCCAGCAGTGAAGGGGGGGCGGGTGAAAAACTGTTTTTT. It translates to CASSEGGAGEKLFF.

By sample fraction, this clonotype is large. The genes are TRBV27 and TRBJ1-2, with a possible D match to TRBD1 (5 bases). CDR3 length: 15 residues. Germline V gene lookup returns CDR1 MNHEY and CDR2 SMNVEV (reference sequence). Trimming took off 3 bases at V and 4 bases at J, with 15 bases between the two ends. The CDR3 DNA reads TGTGCCAGCAGTTTGGGACCGGCCTACAGCTATGGCTACACCTTC. Translation: CASSLGPAYSYGYTF.

By share, this clonotype counts as medium-sized. The chain is built from TRBV28 and TRBJ1-5; 7 bases are shared with TRBD1. The CDR3 has 14 residues. The junction had 7 bases not matched to a gene; V was cut back by 6 bases and J by 5 bases. From germline, CDR1 is MDHEN and CDR2 SYDVKM. Here the CDR3 reads CASRGYRGDQPQHF. CDR3 sequence (DNA): TGTGCCAGCAGGGGTTACAGGGGAGATCAGCCCCAGCATTTT.